These 5 T cell receptor beta chains share one sample of origin, sequenced in a study of T cell responses to AZD1222 COVID-19 vaccine. Some clones are missing from TCRdb's copy, which holds only in-frame ones; the method was immunoSEQ multiplex PCR. The table records some 130,000 clones, more than 85% of them present only once. Source: peripheral blood, taken on day 0 of AZD1222 vaccination. The source of these receptors is an adult in good health.

This clone was picked up a small number of times. The CDR3 sequence is CASSPEVLAGGRRQYF. As DNA, the CDR3 is TGTGCCAGCAGTCCAGAGGTTTTAGCGGGGGGGCGCCGGCAGTACTTC. The chain is built from TRBV28 and TRBJ2-7; 11 bases fit TRBD2. V lost 5 bases and J lost 9; bases outside the gene matches: 15. The CDR3 contains 16 residues. Germline CDR1 MDHEN, CDR2 SYDVKM.

The rearrangement links TRBV9 to TRBJ1-5; the D is unclear. V lost 0 bases to trimming and J lost 0 bases, with 4 bases between them. CDR3 length equals 14 residues. Germline V lookup: CDR1 SGDLS, CDR2 YYNGEE. The CDR3 reads CASSVGTSNQPQHF. The CDR3 nucleotides read TGTGCCAGCAGCGTAGGGACTAGCAATCAGCCCCAGCATTTT.

The rearrangement links TRBV10-3 to TRBJ2-3; a weak D match, TRBD1 (6 bases). This CDR3 contains 16 residues. V gave up 0 bases and J gave up 5 bases, with 15 bases separating them. Germline CDR1 is ENHRY and CDR2 is SYGVKD. The CDR3 spells CAISESIQGMGDTQYF. CDR3 bases: TGTGCCATCAGTGAGTCTATTCAGGGGATGGGAGATACGCAGTATTTT.

The chain carries TRBV10-3 and TRBJ1-2; D is unclear. In germline, CDR1 is ENHRY, CDR2 SYGVKD. The CDR3 is 14 amino acids. V dropped 6 bases and J dropped 6 bases, with 17 bases sitting between them. The CDR3 loop is CAISEYQASHGYTF. The DNA of the CDR3 is TGTGCCATCAGCGAATACCAGGCATCCCATGGCTACACCTTC.

The chain combines TRBV4-1 with TRBJ1-2; tentatively, D is TRBD1 (6 bases). The length of the CDR3 is 14 residues. Germline V gene data show CDR1 as MGHRA and CDR2 as YSYEKL. Between the trimmed V and J ends, which lost 7 bases and 0 bases, there was a span of 12 bases. The CDR3 here is CASTHPGANYGYTF. In DNA form, the CDR3 reads TGCGCCAGCACCCACCCAGGGGCTAACTATGGCTACACCTTC.